This TCR beta chain appears in the sequencing data of a study of blood T cell repertoires in COVID-19. This CDR3 spans 15 amino acids. CDR1 is MNHEY, CDR2 SVGAGI, per germline. V lost 8 bases, J lost 5 bases, and 13 bases stayed unmatched. Original processing notes: Amplification from reference gene primers served as the basis for estimated nucleated cell counts. This table comes from immunoSEQ multiplex PCR, and its TCRdb copy is limited to in-frame clones, with some not included. V and J calls and clone size come straight from that table; D and trimming were deduced from the DNA. The sample carries around 130,000 clones, 80% to 85% recorded once.

V and J are TRBV6-5 and TRBJ2-5, with 8 nucleotides matching TRBD2. Material for sequencing was peripheral blood. The receptor was derived from a young man with COVID-19, enrolled during active disease. The CDR3 region has the DNA TGTGCCAGCTTGAGGACCCAGCGGGAGCAGGAGACCCAGTACTTC. Translated, it gives CASLRTQREQETQYF.